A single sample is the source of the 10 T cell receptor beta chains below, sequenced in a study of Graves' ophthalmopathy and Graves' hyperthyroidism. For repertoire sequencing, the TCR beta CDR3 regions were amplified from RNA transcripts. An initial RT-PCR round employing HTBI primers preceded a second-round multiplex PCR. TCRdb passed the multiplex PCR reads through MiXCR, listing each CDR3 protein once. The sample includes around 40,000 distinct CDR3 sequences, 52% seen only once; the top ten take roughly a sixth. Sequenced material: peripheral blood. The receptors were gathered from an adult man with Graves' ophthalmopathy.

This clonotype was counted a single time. The CDR3 DNA reads as TGTGCCAGCAGGGGGCGGTATTCACCCCTCCACTTT. Encoded protein: CASRGRYSPLHF. The chain links TRBV28 to TRBJ1-6, with D maybe TRBD1 (5 bases). The ends were cut back, 6 bases at V and 8 bases at J, with 8 bases in the middle. The CDR3 loop spans 12 amino acids. CDR1 and CDR2 from the germline V gene are MDHEN and SYDVKM.

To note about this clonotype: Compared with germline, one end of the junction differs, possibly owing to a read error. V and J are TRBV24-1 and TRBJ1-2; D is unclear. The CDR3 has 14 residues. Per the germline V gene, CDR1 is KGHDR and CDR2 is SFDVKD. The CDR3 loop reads CATSRSTTNYGHTF. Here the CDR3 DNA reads TGTGCCACCAGTAGGTCGACAACAAACTATGGCCACACCTTC.

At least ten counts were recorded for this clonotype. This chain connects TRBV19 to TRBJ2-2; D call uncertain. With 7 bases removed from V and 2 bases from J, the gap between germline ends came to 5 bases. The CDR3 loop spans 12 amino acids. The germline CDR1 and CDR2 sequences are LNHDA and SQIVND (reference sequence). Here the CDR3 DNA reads TGTGCCAGTATTAGTAACACCGGGGAGCTGTTTTTT. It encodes CASISNTGELFF. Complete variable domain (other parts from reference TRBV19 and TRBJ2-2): DGGITQSPKYLFRKEGQNVTLSCEQNLNHDAMYWYRQDPGQGLRLIYYSQIVNDFQKGDIAEGYSVSREKKESFPLTVTSAQKNPTAFYLCASISNTGELFFGEGSRLTVL.

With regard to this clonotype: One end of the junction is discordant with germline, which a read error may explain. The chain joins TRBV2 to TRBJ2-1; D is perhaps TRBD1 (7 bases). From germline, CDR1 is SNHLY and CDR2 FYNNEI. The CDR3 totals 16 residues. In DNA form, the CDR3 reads TGTGCCAGCAGTCCTACTAGCAGGGGGGCTTACAATGAGCAGCTCTTC. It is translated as CASSPTSRGAYNEQLF.

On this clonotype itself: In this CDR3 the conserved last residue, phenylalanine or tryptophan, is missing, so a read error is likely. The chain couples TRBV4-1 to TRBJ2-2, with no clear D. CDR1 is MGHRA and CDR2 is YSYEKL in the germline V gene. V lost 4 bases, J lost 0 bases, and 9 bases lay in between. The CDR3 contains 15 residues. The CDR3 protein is CASSRSDANTGELFL. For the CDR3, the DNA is TGCGCCAGCAGCCGTTCCGACGCGAACACCGGGGAGCTGTTTCTT.

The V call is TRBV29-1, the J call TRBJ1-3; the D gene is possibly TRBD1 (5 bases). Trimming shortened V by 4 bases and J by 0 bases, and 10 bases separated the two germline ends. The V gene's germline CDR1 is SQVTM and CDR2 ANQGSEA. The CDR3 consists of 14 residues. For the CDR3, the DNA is TGCAGCGTTGGGACACCAGTCTCTGGAAACACCATATATTTT. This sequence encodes CSVGTPVSGNTIYF. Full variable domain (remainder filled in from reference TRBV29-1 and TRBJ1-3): SAVISQKPSRDICQRGTSLTIQCQVDSQVTMMFWYRQQPGQSLTLIATANQGSEATYESGFVIDKFPISRPNLTFSTLTVSNMSPEDSSIYLCSVGTPVSGNTIYFGEGSWLTVV.

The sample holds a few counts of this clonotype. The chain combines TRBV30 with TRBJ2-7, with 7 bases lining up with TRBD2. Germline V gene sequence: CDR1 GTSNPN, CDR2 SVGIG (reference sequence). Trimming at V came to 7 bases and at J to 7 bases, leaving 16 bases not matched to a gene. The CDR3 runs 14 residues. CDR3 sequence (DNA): TGTGCCTACGAACCGGGACTACGGACTAGTGAGCAGTACTTC. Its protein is CAYEPGLRTSEQYF.

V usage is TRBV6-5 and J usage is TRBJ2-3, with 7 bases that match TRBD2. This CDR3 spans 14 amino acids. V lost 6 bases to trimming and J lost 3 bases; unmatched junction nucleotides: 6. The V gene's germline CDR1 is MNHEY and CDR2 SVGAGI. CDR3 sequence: CASSPGRETDTQYF. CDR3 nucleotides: TGTGCCAGCAGCCCCGGGCGGGAGACAGATACGCAGTATTTT.

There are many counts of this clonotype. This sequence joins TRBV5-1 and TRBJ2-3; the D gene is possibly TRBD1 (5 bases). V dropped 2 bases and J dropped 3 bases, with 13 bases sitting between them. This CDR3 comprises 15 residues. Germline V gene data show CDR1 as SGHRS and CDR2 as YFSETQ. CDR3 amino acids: CASSFGHRDTDTQYF. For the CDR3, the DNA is TGCGCCAGCAGCTTCGGACATCGCGATACAGATACGCAGTATTTT.

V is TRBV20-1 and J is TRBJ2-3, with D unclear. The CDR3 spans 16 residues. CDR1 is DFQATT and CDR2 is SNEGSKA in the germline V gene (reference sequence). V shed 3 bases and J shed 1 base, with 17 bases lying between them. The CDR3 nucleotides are TGCAGTGCTAGCCCGACGTTATTCGCTGGCACAGATACGCAGTATTTT. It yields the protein CSASPTLFAGTDTQYF.